The 15 T cell receptor beta chains presented below share a single source sample, sequenced in a study of beta chain features in type 1 diabetes. The study's findings and limits: Type 1 diabetes patients had moderately but significantly shorter TCRB CDR3s in all four CD4+ subsets.

Expressed TCRB transcripts were sequenced because the entire RNA isolate underwent reverse transcription. Some clones are missing from TCRdb's copy, which holds only in-frame ones; the method was immunoSEQ multiplex PCR. This table has approximately 730,000 clones, over 10% appearing once. These TCRs are of unknown antigen specificity. The sequenced sample consisted of naive CD4+ T cells from blood. The receptors derive from a young man with type 1 diabetes.

The chain joins TRBV28 to TRBJ1-1, with D unclear. The CDR3 loop spans 14 amino acids. The germline V gene encodes CDR1 MDHEN and CDR2 SYDVKM. V was clipped by 3 bases and J by 0 bases, with 8 bases between them. Written as DNA, the CDR3 is TGTGCCAGCAGTTTGGGGATACTGAACACTGAAGCTTTCTTT. Protein sequence: CASSLGILNTEAFF. The full variable domain, completed using reference TRBV28 and TRBJ1-1, is DVKVTQSSRYLVKRTGEKVFLECVQDMDHENMFWYRQDPGLGLRLIYFSYDVKMKEKGDIPEGYSVSREKKERFSLILESASTNQTSMYLCASSLGILNTEAFFGQGTRLTVV.

The sample holds a few counts of this clone. In DNA form, the CDR3 reads TGTGCCAGCAGTGAGACAGGTTGGGAGACTGAAGCTTTCTTT. Translating it yields CASSETGWETEAFF. This rearrangement joins TRBV25-1 to TRBJ1-1; D might be TRBD1 (6 bases). This CDR3 spans 14 amino acids. V was trimmed by 3 bases and J by 5 bases, leaving 13 bases between them. Germline CDR1 reads MGHDK; CDR2 reads SYGVNS.

V usage is TRBV5-4 and J usage is TRBJ2-2, with D unclear. CDR3 length: 15 amino acids. V was pared by 0 bases and J by 5 bases, with 11 bases between. CDR1 and CDR2 (germline): SGHNT, YYREEE (reference sequence). CDR3 sequence: CASSLGTLGTGELFF. DNA of the CDR3: TGTGCCAGCAGCTTGGGGACCTTAGGGACCGGGGAGCTGTTTTTT.

This clone has only a few counts. As DNA, the CDR3 is TGTGCCAGCTCTCTACAGGGCACCTATAATTCACCCCTCCACTTT. It translates to CASSLQGTYNSPLHF. This chain joins TRBV18 and TRBJ1-6, with D possibly TRBD1 on 6 matching bases. V was shortened by 6 bases and J by 2 bases, with 11 bases between the two germline ends. Germline V gene sequence: CDR1 KGHSH, CDR2 LQKENI. The CDR3 covers 15 residues.

This clone showed up just a few times. The genes are TRBV30 and TRBJ2-7; no clear D. Trimming pared 3 bases from V and 0 bases from J, leaving 9 bases between. The CDR3 runs 13 residues. Germline CDR1 reads GTSNPN; CDR2 reads SVGIG (reference sequence). The CDR3 bases are TGTGCCTGGAGCCTCAGCCCCTCCTACGAGCAGTACTTC. This codes for CAWSLSPSYEQYF.

For the CDR3, the DNA is TGTGCCAGCAGATTATTCGACAGGGAATATCACAATGAGCAGTTCTTC. It yields the protein CASRLFDREYHNEQFF. The chain recombines TRBV5-6 with TRBJ2-1; TRBD1 matches 7 bases. Trimming removed 5 bases from V and 5 bases from J; junction bases left unmatched: 13. From germline, CDR1 is SGHDT and CDR2 YYEEEE. The CDR3 has 16 amino acids. The variable domain in full, with the rest retrieved from reference TRBV5-6 and TRBJ2-1, is DAGVTQSPTHLIKTRGQQVTLRCSPKSGHDTVSWYQQALGQGPQFIFQYYEEEERQRGNFPDRFSGHQFPNYSSELNVNALLLGDSALYLCASRLFDREYHNEQFFGPGTRLTVL.

The rearrangement uses TRBV11-1 and TRBJ1-1, with 8 bases lining up with TRBD1. The germline V gene encodes CDR1 SGHAT and CDR2 FQDESV (reference sequence). The CDR3 is 16 residues long. V shed 0 bases, J shed 0 bases, and the junction held 3 bases outside the gene matches. The CDR3 sequence is CASSLARTGMNTEAFF. As DNA, the CDR3 is TGTGCCAGCAGCTTAGCGCGGACAGGGATGAACACTGAAGCTTTCTTT.

J is TRBJ2-2 and V is TRBV9; D might be TRBD1 (5 bases). Germline V gives CDR1 SGDLS, CDR2 YYNGEE. This CDR3 is built from 16 residues. The V end lost 0 bases, the J end lost 5 bases, and 14 bases lay between the germline ends. CDR3 loop: CASSVVRQAGTGELFF. The CDR3 coding sequence is TGTGCCAGCAGCGTAGTGCGGCAGGCAGGGACCGGGGAGCTGTTTTTT.

V usage is TRBV28 and J usage is TRBJ2-7; 7 bases are shared with TRBD1. Per germline, CDR1 MDHEN and CDR2 SYDVKM. V shed 8 bases, J shed 2 bases, and the junction held 9 bases outside the gene matches. This CDR3 is 14 amino acids long. This chain's CDR3 is CASDPRGQTYEQYF. The CDR3 DNA sequence: TGTGCCAGCGATCCTCGGGGACAGACCTACGAGCAGTACTTC.

The sample holds a few counts of this clone. The chain recombines TRBV18 with TRBJ1-2; D uncertain. This CDR3 contains 13 residues. The germline V gene has CDR1 KGHSH and CDR2 LQKENI. The V and J ends lost 2 bases and 8 bases respectively, with 12 bases between them. The CDR3 spells CASSPAGLEGYTF. CDR3 DNA: TGTGCCAGCTCACCAGCGGGTTTGGAGGGCTACACCTTC.

This clone has only a few counts. This sequence joins TRBV2 and TRBJ2-3; the D is unclear. In germline, CDR1 is SNHLY, CDR2 FYNNEI. Trimming removed 7 bases from V and 2 bases from J, with 16 bases in between. The CDR3 contains 15 residues. CDR3: CASTLVGHYTDTQYF. The CDR3 nucleotides are TGTGCCAGCACCCTCGTTGGTCATTACACAGATACGCAGTATTTT.

The chain employs TRBV29-1 and TRBJ2-2, with 9 bases lining up with TRBD1. Germline CDR1 SQVTM, CDR2 ANQGSEA. The trim removed 4 bases at V and 6 bases at J, leaving 9 bases unmatched. The CDR3 is 15 residues long. The CDR3 reads CSVGRQGVGSGELFF. CDR3 sequence (DNA): TGCAGCGTTGGTAGACAGGGGGTCGGATCCGGGGAGCTGTTTTTT.

This clone was recorded a few times. The rearrangement uses TRBV25-1 and TRBJ1-3; the D gene is possibly TRBD1 (5 bases). V lost 8 bases to trimming and J lost 14 bases, with 22 bases between them. The V gene's germline CDR1 is MGHDK and CDR2 SYGVNS. This CDR3 region has 13 residues. In DNA form, the CDR3 reads TGTGCCAGCTCTCCACTCCGGGACTCATACCTATATTTT. Amino acids: CASSPLRDSYLYF.

The chain links TRBV27 to TRBJ1-1; possibly TRBD1 for D (5 bases). In germline, CDR1 is MNHEY, CDR2 SMNVEV (reference sequence). CDR3 size: 15 residues. V dropped 7 bases and J dropped 1 base, with 16 bases sitting between them. The CDR3, as DNA: TGTGCCAGCACCCTTGGGGGAGGTCGGAACACTGAAGCTTTCTTT. Protein product: CASTLGGGRNTEAFF.

This clone was observed a handful of times. The rearrangement links TRBV6-5 to TRBJ2-1; maybe TRBD2 (6 bases). Looked up from germline, CDR1 is MNHEY and CDR2 is SVGAGI. V lost 4 bases and J lost 2, with 12 bases in between. The CDR3 covers 15 residues. The CDR3 sequence is CASSFGGSTYNEQFF. The CDR3, as DNA: TGTGCCAGCAGTTTTGGGGGGTCGACCTACAATGAGCAGTTCTTC.